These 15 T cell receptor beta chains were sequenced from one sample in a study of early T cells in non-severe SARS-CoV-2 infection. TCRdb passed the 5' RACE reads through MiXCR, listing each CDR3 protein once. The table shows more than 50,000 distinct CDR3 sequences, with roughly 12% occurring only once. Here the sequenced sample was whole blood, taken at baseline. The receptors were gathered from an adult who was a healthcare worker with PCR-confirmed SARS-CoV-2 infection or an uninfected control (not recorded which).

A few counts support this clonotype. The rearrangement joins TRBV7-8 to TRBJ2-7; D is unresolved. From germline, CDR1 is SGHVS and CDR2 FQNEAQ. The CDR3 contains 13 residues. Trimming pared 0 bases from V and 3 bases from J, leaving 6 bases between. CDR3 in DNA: TGTGCCAGCAGCTTAGCGTACAGCTACGAGCAGTACTTC. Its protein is CASSLAYSYEQYF.

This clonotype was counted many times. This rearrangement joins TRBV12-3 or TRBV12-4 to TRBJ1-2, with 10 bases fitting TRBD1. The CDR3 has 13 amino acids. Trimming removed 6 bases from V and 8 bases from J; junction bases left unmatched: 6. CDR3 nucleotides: TGTGCCAGCAGGGGGACAGGGGTACGGGGCTACACCTTC. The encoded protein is CASRGTGVRGYTF.

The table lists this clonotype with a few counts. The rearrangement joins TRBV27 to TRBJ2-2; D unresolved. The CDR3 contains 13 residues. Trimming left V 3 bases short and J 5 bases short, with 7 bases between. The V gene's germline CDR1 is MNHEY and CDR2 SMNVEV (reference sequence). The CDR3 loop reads CASSLVATGELFF. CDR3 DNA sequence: TGTGCCAGCAGTTTGGTGGCGACCGGGGAGCTGTTTTTT.

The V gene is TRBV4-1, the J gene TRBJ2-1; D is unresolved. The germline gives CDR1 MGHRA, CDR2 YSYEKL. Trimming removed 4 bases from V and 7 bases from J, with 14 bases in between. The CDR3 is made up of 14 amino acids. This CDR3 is CASSRGGFENEQFF. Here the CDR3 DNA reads TGCGCCAGCAGCCGAGGTGGGTTTGAGAATGAGCAGTTCTTC.

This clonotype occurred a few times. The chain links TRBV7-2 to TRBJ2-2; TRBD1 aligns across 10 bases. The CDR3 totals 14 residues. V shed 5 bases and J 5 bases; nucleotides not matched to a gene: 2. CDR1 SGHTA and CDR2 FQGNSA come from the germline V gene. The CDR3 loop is CASSMGQGTGELFF. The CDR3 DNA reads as TGTGCCAGCAGCATGGGACAGGGGACCGGGGAGCTGTTTTTT.

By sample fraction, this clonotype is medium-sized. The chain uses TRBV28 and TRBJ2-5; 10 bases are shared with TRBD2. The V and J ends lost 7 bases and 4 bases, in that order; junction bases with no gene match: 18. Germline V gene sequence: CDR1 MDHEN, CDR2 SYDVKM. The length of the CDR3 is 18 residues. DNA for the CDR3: TGTGCCAGCAACCCTTACCCCTCTAGCGGGAGCGGTGGAGAGACCCAGTACTTC. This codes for CASNPYPSSGSGGETQYF.

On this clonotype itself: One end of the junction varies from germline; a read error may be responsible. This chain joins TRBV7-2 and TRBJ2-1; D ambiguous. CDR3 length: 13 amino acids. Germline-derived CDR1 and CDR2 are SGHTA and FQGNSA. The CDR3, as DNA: TGTGCCAGCAGCTTAAGGTTGTACATTGAGCAGTTCTTC. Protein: CASSLRLYIEQFF. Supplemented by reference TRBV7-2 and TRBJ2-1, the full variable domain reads GAGVSQSPSNKVTEKGKDVELRCDPISGHTALYWYRQSLGQGLEFLIYFQGNSAPDKSGLPSDRFSAERTGGSVSTLTIQRTQQEDSAVYLCASSLRLYIEQFFGPGTRLTVL.

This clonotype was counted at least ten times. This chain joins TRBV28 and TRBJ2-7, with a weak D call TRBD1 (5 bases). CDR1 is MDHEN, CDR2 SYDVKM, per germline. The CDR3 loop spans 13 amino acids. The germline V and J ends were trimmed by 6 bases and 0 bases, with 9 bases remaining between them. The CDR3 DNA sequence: TGTGCCAGCAGCCTAGACAGCTCCTACGAGCAGTACTTC. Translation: CASSLDSSYEQYF.

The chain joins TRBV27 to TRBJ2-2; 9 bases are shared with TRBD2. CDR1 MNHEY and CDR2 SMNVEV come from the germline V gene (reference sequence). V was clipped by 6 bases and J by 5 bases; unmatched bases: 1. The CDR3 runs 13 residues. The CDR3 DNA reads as TGTGCCAGCAGAGGACTAGCGACCGGGGAGCTGTTTTTT. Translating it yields CASRGLATGELFF.

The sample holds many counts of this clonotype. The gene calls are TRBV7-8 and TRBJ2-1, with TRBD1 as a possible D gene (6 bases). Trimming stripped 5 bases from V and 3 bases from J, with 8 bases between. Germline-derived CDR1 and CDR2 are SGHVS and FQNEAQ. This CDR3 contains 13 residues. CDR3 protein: CASSAQGYNEQFF. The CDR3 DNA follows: TGTGCCAGCAGCGCACAGGGCTACAATGAGCAGTTCTTC.

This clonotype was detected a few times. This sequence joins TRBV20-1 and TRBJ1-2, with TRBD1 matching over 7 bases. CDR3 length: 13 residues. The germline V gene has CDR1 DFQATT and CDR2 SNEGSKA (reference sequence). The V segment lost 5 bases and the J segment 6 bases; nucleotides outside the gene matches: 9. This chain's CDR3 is CSARTGVRHGYTF. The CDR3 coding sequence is TGCAGTGCTCGGACAGGTGTTAGGCATGGCTACACCTTC.

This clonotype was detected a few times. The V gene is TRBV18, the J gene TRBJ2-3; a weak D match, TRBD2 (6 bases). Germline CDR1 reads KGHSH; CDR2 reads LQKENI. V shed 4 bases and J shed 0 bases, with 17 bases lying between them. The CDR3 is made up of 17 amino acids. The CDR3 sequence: CASSLRREMVSTDTQYF. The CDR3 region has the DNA TGTGCCAGCTCACTTCGGAGGGAAATGGTTAGCACAGATACGCAGTATTTT.

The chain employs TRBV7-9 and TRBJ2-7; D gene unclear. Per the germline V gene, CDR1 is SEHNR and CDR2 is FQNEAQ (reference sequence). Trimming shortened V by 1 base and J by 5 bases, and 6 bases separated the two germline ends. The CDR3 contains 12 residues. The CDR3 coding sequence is TGTGCCAGCAGCTTAGGAGTTGACGAGCAGTACTTC. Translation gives CASSLGVDEQYF.

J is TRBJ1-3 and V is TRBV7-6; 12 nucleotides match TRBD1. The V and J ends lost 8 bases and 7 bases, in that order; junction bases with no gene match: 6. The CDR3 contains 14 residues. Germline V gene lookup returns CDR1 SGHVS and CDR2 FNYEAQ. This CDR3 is CASGGDRGRNTIYF. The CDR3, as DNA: TGTGCCAGCGGAGGGGACAGGGGGCGGAACACCATATATTTT.

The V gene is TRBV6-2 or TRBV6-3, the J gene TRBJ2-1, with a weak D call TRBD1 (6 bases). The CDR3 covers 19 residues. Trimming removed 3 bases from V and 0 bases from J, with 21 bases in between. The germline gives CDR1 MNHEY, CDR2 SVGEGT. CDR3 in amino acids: CASSYSRRETGSSYNEQFF. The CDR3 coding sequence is TGTGCCAGCAGTTATTCCCGAAGGGAAACAGGGAGCTCCTACAATGAGCAGTTCTTC.